The 24 T cell receptor beta chains below were found in one sample sequenced in a study of blood T cell repertoires in COVID-19. TCRdb's table, derived via immunoSEQ multiplex PCR, lists solely in-frame clones and lacks some. The sample comprises about 220,000 clones, almost 90% of which are singletons, and around 16% rests with the top ten. The specimen sequenced was PBMCs or T cells enriched from blood (not recorded which). Source of these receptors: a man aged 30-40 years who had been exposed to COVID-19.

The chain is built from TRBV18 and TRBJ1-5, with 12 bases aligning to TRBD1. The CDR3 totals 15 residues. CDR1 is KGHSH and CDR2 is LQKENI in the germline V gene. The ends lost 2 bases at V and 6 bases at J; junction bases unmatched: 2. The CDR3 region has the DNA TGTGCCAGCTCACCAAGGGACAGGGGGCGTCAGCCCCAGCATTTT. Its protein product is CASSPRDRGRQPQHF. The full variable domain, rest sourced from reference TRBV18 and TRBJ1-5, is NAGVMQNPRHLVRRRGQEARLRCSPMKGHSHVYWYRQLPEEGLKFMVYLQKENIIDESGMPKERFSAEFPKEGPSILRIQQVVRGDSAAYFCASSPRDRGRQPQHFGDGTRLSIL.

This chain uses TRBV7-8 with TRBJ2-7, with a possible D match to TRBD1 (5 bases). There are 19 residues in the CDR3. Between the trimmed V and J ends, which lost 3 bases and 3 bases, there was a span of 27 bases. Germline-derived CDR1 and CDR2 are SGHVS and FQNEAQ. In DNA form, the CDR3 reads TGTGCCAGCAGCTTCCGCCCCCTCTCCGACAGAGCTCGACGCTACGAGCAGTACTTC. This gives the protein CASSFRPLSDRARRYEQYF. The full variable domain, rest sourced from reference TRBV7-8 and TRBJ2-7, is GAGVSQSPRYKVAKRGQDVALRCDPISGHVSLFWYQQALGQGPEFLTYFQNEAQLDKSGLPSDRFFAERPEGSVSTLKIQRTQQEDSAVYLCASSFRPLSDRARRYEQYFGPGTRLTVT.

The gene calls are TRBV5-1 and TRBJ1-5, with D maybe TRBD1 (5 bases). The CDR3 extends over 15 amino acids. V lost 5 bases, J lost 0 bases, and 12 bases lay in between. Germline lookup yields CDR1 SGHRS and CDR2 YFSETQ. As DNA, the CDR3 is TGCGCCAGCAGGCAGGGCCCAAATAGCAATCAGCCCCAGCATTTT. As protein: CASRQGPNSNQPQHF.

This clone was detected only a few times. The CDR3 protein is CASTRSNQPQHF. The CDR3 DNA follows: TGTGCCAGCACCCGTAGCAATCAGCCCCAGCATTTT. The chain couples TRBV6-5 to TRBJ1-5; D unresolved. Germline V gene lookup returns CDR1 MNHEY and CDR2 SVGAGI. Trimming removed 7 bases at V and 0 bases at J, with 4 bases between. The CDR3 spans 12 residues.

This sequence joins TRBV6-5 and TRBJ2-3; D is uncertain. Germline CDR1 reads MNHEY; CDR2 reads SVGAGI. This CDR3 region has 14 residues. V was pared by 5 bases and J by 5 bases, with 14 bases between. The CDR3 protein is CASSLRPGGDTQYF. The CDR3 DNA follows: TGTGCCAGCAGTCTCCGACCCGGCGGAGATACGCAGTATTTT.

The chain couples TRBV5-1 to TRBJ2-6; 7 bases are a match to TRBD1. The CDR3 loop spans 17 amino acids. Germline assignment: CDR1 SGHRS and CDR2 YFSETQ. V lost 4 bases, J lost 0 bases, and 7 bases stayed unmatched. The CDR3 region is CASSGTAYHSGANVLTF. CDR3 nucleotides: TGCGCCAGCAGCGGGACAGCTTACCACTCTGGGGCCAACGTCCTGACTTTC.

The V call is TRBV4-3, the J call TRBJ2-2, with 7 bases fitting TRBD1. The germline V gene encodes CDR1 LGHNA and CDR2 YSLEER. V was pared by 0 bases and J by 0 bases, with 7 bases of the junction left unmatched. The CDR3 is 18 residues long. The chain's CDR3 is CASSQDVGTASNTGELFF. The CDR3 coding sequence is TGCGCCAGCAGCCAAGATGTTGGGACAGCCTCGAACACCGGGGAGCTGTTTTTT.

This clone has just a few counts. Here the CDR3 DNA reads TGCAGCGTTGAGGGCAGGAATTATGGCTACACCTTC. Protein sequence: CSVEGRNYGYTF. The rearrangement uses TRBV29-1 and TRBJ1-2; D uncertain. The CDR3 totals 12 residues. Germline lookup yields CDR1 SQVTM and CDR2 ANQGSEA. Trimming removed 3 bases from V and 5 bases from J, with 10 bases in between.

The rearrangement uses TRBV28 and TRBJ1-5; D is unclear. The germline V and J ends were trimmed by 4 bases and 5 bases, with 12 bases remaining between them. This CDR3 comprises 14 residues. Germline V gives CDR1 MDHEN, CDR2 SYDVKM. This CDR3 is CASSSPGSDQPQHF. The CDR3 coding sequence is TGTGCCAGCAGTTCCCCGGGGAGTGATCAGCCCCAGCATTTT.

This chain uses TRBV4-2 with TRBJ2-2, with TRBD2 matching 7 bases. With V trimmed by 0 bases and J by 1 base, 2 bases remained unmatched. The CDR3 contains 16 residues. Germline loops: CDR1 LGHNA, CDR2 YNFKEQ. As DNA, the CDR3 is TGTGCCAGCAGCCAAGATCTAGCGGAGAACACCGGGGAGCTGTTTTTT. This encodes CASSQDLAENTGELFF.

This clone was counted a few times. The chain uses TRBV2 and TRBJ2-3; 11 nucleotides match TRBD2. V was pared by 7 bases and J by 3 bases, with 6 bases of the junction left unmatched. Germline-derived CDR1 and CDR2 are SNHLY and FYNNEI. The CDR3 consists of 15 residues. The CDR3 loop is CASTIAGGVTDTQYF. CDR3 nucleotides: TGTGCCAGCACAATAGCGGGGGGGGTGACAGATACGCAGTATTTT.

This sequence joins TRBV7-2 and TRBJ2-1; D might be TRBD1 (5 bases). V gave up 0 bases and J gave up 7 bases, with 13 bases separating them. The CDR3 contains 15 residues. CDR1 and CDR2 from the germline V gene are SGHTA and FQGNSA. The CDR3, as DNA: TGTGCCAGCAGCTTAGCTTTTACTGGGGCGAATGAGCAGTTCTTC. It specifies CASSLAFTGANEQFF.

The chain recombines TRBV3-1 (or the pseudogene TRBV3-2) with TRBJ2-2; a weak D match, TRBD2 (6 bases). Trimming took off 3 bases at V and 7 bases at J, with 12 bases between the two ends. Germline V CDR1 and CDR2: LGHDT, YNNKEL (reference sequence). This CDR3 region has 14 residues. CDR3 sequence (DNA): TGTGCCAGCAGCCAGATAAGCGGGCTCGGGGAGCTGTTTTTT. Amino acid sequence: CASSQISGLGELFF.

The chain couples TRBV12-3 or TRBV12-4 to TRBJ1-5, with no clear D. The CDR3 loop spans 13 amino acids. V was shortened by 0 bases and J by 3 bases, with 3 bases between the two germline ends. In DNA, the CDR3 is TGTGCCAGCAGTTTAGCCTACAATCAGCCCCAGCATTTT. Its protein is CASSLAYNQPQHF.

The chain couples TRBV7-2 to TRBJ1-5, with a weak D call TRBD1 (5 bases). Germline V lookup: CDR1 SGHTA, CDR2 FQGNSA. The CDR3 is 14 amino acids. The ends were cut back, 5 bases at V and 2 bases at J, with 10 bases in the middle. CDR3 DNA: TGTGCCAGCAGCGGTCAGGGCGGCAATCAGCCCCAGCATTTT. Its protein is CASSGQGGNQPQHF.

The chain recombines TRBV4-2 with TRBJ2-3, with 10 bases aligning to TRBD2. V lost 4 bases and J lost 1; bases outside the gene matches: 8. Germline CDR1 LGHNA, CDR2 YNFKEQ. The CDR3 is 17 amino acids. The CDR3 region is CASSPQAGGLGTDTQYF. The CDR3 DNA is TGTGCCAGCAGCCCCCAAGCGGGGGGGCTAGGCACAGATACGCAGTATTTT.

The gene calls are TRBV9 and TRBJ1-2, with 7 bases identical to TRBD1. The V and J ends lost 1 base and 6 bases, in that order; junction bases with no gene match: 3. The germline gives CDR1 SGDLS, CDR2 YYNGEE. The CDR3 extends over 13 amino acids. CDR3 residues: CASSVTGANGYTF. CDR3 in DNA: TGTGCCAGCAGCGTAACAGGGGCCAATGGCTACACCTTC.

The chain links TRBV7-9 to TRBJ2-1, with D possibly TRBD1 on 5 matching bases. Germline V gene lookup returns CDR1 SEHNR and CDR2 FQNEAQ (reference sequence). Trimming took 5 bases from V and 8 from J, leaving 10 bases between them. The CDR3 consists of 12 residues. The CDR3 nucleotides read TGTGCCAGCAGCCCCCAGGGCGATGAGCAGTTCTTC. Translating it yields CASSPQGDEQFF.

This chain links TRBV28 with TRBJ1-5, with 7 bases fitting TRBD1. This CDR3 spans 15 amino acids. V lost 6 bases to trimming and J lost 5 bases; unmatched junction nucleotides: 10. Germline CDR1 MDHEN, CDR2 SYDVKM. As DNA, the CDR3 is TGTGCCAGCAGGGTCCCCGGGACAGTTGATCAGCCCCAGCATTTT. Encoded protein: CASRVPGTVDQPQHF.

This clone was counted a single time. V gene TRBV7-2 combines with J gene TRBJ2-7, with D perhaps TRBD1 (6 bases). The CDR3 has 15 residues. The germline V and J ends were trimmed by 1 base and 3 bases, with 13 bases remaining between them. Germline lookup yields CDR1 SGHTA and CDR2 FQGNSA. CDR3 sequence (DNA): TGTGCCAGCAGCTTAGGGTACAGGGAAATCTACGAGCAGTACTTC. It specifies CASSLGYREIYEQYF.

Points on this clone: This specimen includes other DNA sequences encoding the same CDR3. This chain's CDR3 is CASQRVNYGYTF. CDR3 in DNA: TGTGCCAGCCAACGAGTTAACTATGGCTACACCTTC. The chain combines TRBV6-6 with TRBJ1-2, with unresolved D. Deletions cut 8 bases from V and 1 base from J, with 8 bases between. The length of the CDR3 is 12 residues. In germline, CDR1 is MNHNY, CDR2 SVGAGI (reference sequence).

The V and J genes are TRBV10-3 and TRBJ2-1, with 8 bases fitting TRBD1. This CDR3 contains 16 residues. Germline CDR1 ENHRY, CDR2 SYGVKD. With 6 bases clipped from V and 5 bases from J, the junction kept 12 bases outside the gene matches. CDR3 DNA sequence: TGTGCCATCAGCGAGAACCCCGGGACAGGAAACAATGAGCAGTTCTTC. The encoded protein is CAISENPGTGNNEQFF.

The J gene is TRBJ2-1, the V gene TRBV4-1; D unresolved. Trimming left V 1 base short and J 10 bases short, with 11 bases between. The CDR3 is 13 amino acids. Germline V gene data show CDR1 as MGHRA and CDR2 as YSYEKL. Here the CDR3 reads CASSQVGVGEQFF. CDR3 bases: TGCGCCAGCAGCCAAGTTGGAGTCGGGGAGCAGTTCTTC.

This clone was detected only once. The rearrangement joins TRBV3-1 (or the pseudogene TRBV3-2) to TRBJ1-1; TRBD1 matches 7 bases. V trimming: 4 bases; J trimming: 5 bases; junction bases outside the gene matches: 13. Germline V gene lookup returns CDR1 LGHDT and CDR2 YNNKEL (reference sequence). The CDR3 loop spans 16 amino acids. The chain's CDR3 is CASSPRTGSLGTEAFF. The CDR3 nucleotides read TGTGCCAGCAGCCCCAGGACAGGAAGTTTGGGGACTGAAGCTTTCTTT.